The T cell receptor (beta chain) described here comes from a study of tumor-infiltrating lymphocytes in primary liver carcinoma. Across the whole study: Tumor lesions were T1-T3 N0M0 and spanned about 4 to 11 cm. Findings of the study overall: Overlap between tumor regions exceeded overlap of tumor with adjacent tissue or blood. A significantly higher top-250-clone fraction was found in tumors than in blood (p = 0.039).

Unsorted whole blood supplied the blood RNA, and germline DNA was isolated too. Investigators obtained roughly 3.9 milliliters of peripheral blood ahead of surgery. Reverse transcription of approximately 500 ng total RNA with a constant-region primer produced TCR beta cDNA. ARM-PCR was slightly modified, and three nested multiplex PCR rounds with it gave rise to the TCR beta libraries. It was with TRBV1-TRBV30 forward primers and a C-beta reverse primer that the first two PCR rounds were run, at around 11 cycles each. TCRdb redid the calling of the multiplex PCR reads with MiXCR, one entry per CDR3 protein. The table lists about 300,000 distinct CDR3 sequences, over 55% of them singletons, with roughly 9% in the top ten. This clonotype turned up a few times. The antigen is undetermined. Germline CDR1 is SEHNR and CDR2 is FQNEAQ (reference sequence). The CDR3 runs to 13 residues. The V and J ends lost 6 bases and 3 bases respectively, with 12 bases between them.

Sequenced: peripheral blood. This receptor was taken from a man aged 40-49 years with primary liver carcinoma and hepatitis B virus infection. The chain has TRBV7-9 and TRBJ2-7; D gene uncertain. The CDR3 spells CASRSTGGYEQYF. In DNA form, the CDR3 reads TGTGCCAGCAGGTCGACGGGCGGCTACGAGCAGTACTTC.